The 31 T cell receptor beta chains presented below share a single source sample, sequenced in a study of blood T cell repertoires in COVID-19. TCRdb's table, derived via immunoSEQ multiplex PCR, lists solely in-frame clones and lacks some. This table holds hundreds of thousands of clones, about 90% found once. Sequenced material: peripheral blood. Source of these receptors: a woman aged 40 to 50 with COVID-19, enrolled during active disease.

V is TRBV5-1 and J is TRBJ1-1; D remains ambiguous. Germline V gene sequence: CDR1 SGHRS, CDR2 YFSETQ. CDR3 length: 15 amino acids. V dropped 5 bases and J dropped 3 bases, with 17 bases sitting between them. The CDR3 region is CASSVQVLPDTEAFF. CDR3 in DNA: TGCGCCAGCAGTGTCCAGGTTCTGCCCGACACTGAAGCTTTCTTT.

This chain joins TRBV12-5 and TRBJ2-1, with D possibly matching TRBD2 (7 bases). V gave up 1 base and J gave up 2 bases, with 18 bases separating them. CDR1 and CDR2 (germline): LGHNT, FRNRAP. The CDR3 contains 18 residues. This CDR3 is CASGLAALGGATYNEQFF. As DNA, the CDR3 is TGTGCTAGTGGTTTGGCGGCCCTTGGGGGGGCTACCTACAATGAGCAGTTCTTC.

The V and J genes are TRBV6-2 or TRBV6-3 and TRBJ2-3, with D perhaps matching TRBD2 (7 bases). V was trimmed by 5 bases and J by 1 base, leaving 10 bases between them. CDR1 and CDR2 (germline): MNHEY, SVGEGT. This CDR3 has 14 residues. CDR3 coding DNA: TGTGCCAGCAGTGGAGGGGGGGGCACAGATACGCAGTATTTT. Its protein product is CASSGGGGTDTQYF.

V gene TRBV27 combines with J gene TRBJ1-6, with 9 nucleotides matching TRBD1. Losses at the gene ends were 4 bases for V and 6 bases for J; bases not matched to a gene: 4. This CDR3 has 15 residues. Germline V gives CDR1 MNHEY, CDR2 SMNVEV (reference sequence). DNA of the CDR3: TGTGCCAGCAGTTCTCCGGGACAGGGTAATTCACCCCTCCACTTT. Its translation: CASSSPGQGNSPLHF.

The chain uses TRBV30 and TRBJ1-2; a possible D gene is TRBD1 (5 bases). Trimming removed 2 bases at V and 8 bases at J, with 9 bases between. Germline-derived CDR1 and CDR2 are GTSNPN and SVGIG (reference sequence). CDR3 length equals 11 residues. The CDR3 DNA reads as TGTGCCTGGAGTCCCTCAGGGGGCTACACCTTC. Protein product: CAWSPSGGYTF.

The V gene is TRBV6-6, the J gene TRBJ1-6; 7 bases are shared with TRBD1. The germline gives CDR1 MNHNY, CDR2 SVGAGI (reference sequence). V shed 2 bases and J 2 bases; nucleotides not matched to a gene: 0. The CDR3 runs 15 residues. The DNA for the CDR3 is TGTGCCAGCAGTTACGGGACAGCCTATAATTCACCCCTCCACTTT. As protein: CASSYGTAYNSPLHF.

This rearrangement joins TRBV19 to TRBJ2-1; 8 positions match TRBD1. V gave up 5 bases and J gave up 8 bases; unmatched junction bases: 8. Germline CDR1 reads LNHDA; CDR2 reads SQIVND (reference sequence). This CDR3 has 14 amino acids. CDR3 coding DNA: TGTGCCAGTAGTTTCAGGACAGGGAAGGATGAGCAGTTCTTC. Protein: CASSFRTGKDEQFF.

V is TRBV7-3 and J is TRBJ2-2; D is perhaps TRBD2 (6 bases). CDR1 is SGHTA and CDR2 is FQGTGA in the germline V gene. V lost 5 bases, J lost 4 bases, and 20 bases lay in between. The CDR3 length is 17 residues. CDR3 in DNA: TGTGCCAGCAGCCCTTCTCCCTTCGGGGGAGGCACCGGGGAGCTGTTTTTT. It codes for CASSPSPFGGGTGELFF.

This clone was picked up one time. CDR3 DNA sequence: TGTGCCACCAGTGATCCCGGGACAGGGTCAAACATTCAGTACTTC. Residues: CATSDPGTGSNIQYF. The chain has TRBV24-1 and TRBJ2-4; TRBD1 matches at 9 bases. The V gene's germline CDR1 is KGHDR and CDR2 SFDVKD. The CDR3 runs to 15 residues. The V and J ends lost 3 bases and 6 bases, in that order; junction bases with no gene match: 5.

This clone was seen only a few times. CDR3 loop: CASSSTSGTRETQYF. The CDR3 region has the DNA TGCGCCAGCAGTTCGACTAGCGGGACTAGAGAGACCCAGTACTTC. The chain joins TRBV5-1 to TRBJ2-5, with 11 bases identical to TRBD2. This CDR3 has 15 residues. The germline V gene encodes CDR1 SGHRS and CDR2 YFSETQ. V shed 5 bases, J shed 4 bases, and the junction held 7 bases outside the gene matches.

This chain links TRBV4-1 with TRBJ2-7; 8 positions match TRBD2. The ends lost 1 base at V and 0 bases at J; junction bases unmatched: 5. Germline CDR1 and CDR2: MGHRA and YSYEKL. The CDR3 extends over 16 amino acids. CDR3 bases: TGCGCCAGCAGCCAAGCCTTCAGCGGGAGCTCCTACGAGCAGTACTTC. Residues: CASSQAFSGSSYEQYF.

The V gene is TRBV28, the J gene TRBJ2-1; TRBD2 matches 11 bases. The J segment lost 8 bases and the V segment lost 0 bases, leaving 12 bases of the junction unmatched. Germline V gene lookup returns CDR1 MDHEN and CDR2 SYDVKM. CDR3 size: 18 residues. The CDR3 DNA sequence: TGTGCCAGCAGTTTATGCTTGGGAACTAGCGGGAGTTGTTATGAGCAGTTCTTC. Translation: CASSLCLGTSGSCYEQFF. Supplemented by reference TRBV28 and TRBJ2-1, the full variable domain reads DVKVTQSSRYLVKRTGEKVFLECVQDMDHENMFWYRQDPGLGLRLIYFSYDVKMKEKGDIPEGYSVSREKKERFSLILESASTNQTSMYLCASSLCLGTSGSCYEQFFGPGTRLTVL.

The genes are TRBV28 and TRBJ1-5; D is ambiguous. Between the trimmed V and J ends, which lost 2 bases and 8 bases, there was a span of 7 bases. Germline V lookup: CDR1 MDHEN, CDR2 SYDVKM. The CDR3 covers 12 residues. The CDR3 region has the DNA TGTGCCAGCAGTTTAAAGGCGGAGCCCCAGCATTTT. This translates into CASSLKAEPQHF. The whole variable domain, remainder taken from reference TRBV28 and TRBJ1-5, is DVKVTQSSRYLVKRTGEKVFLECVQDMDHENMFWYRQDPGLGLRLIYFSYDVKMKEKGDIPEGYSVSREKKERFSLILESASTNQTSMYLCASSLKAEPQHFGDGTRLSIL.

The V and J genes are TRBV28 and TRBJ1-1; possible D gene TRBD1, 6 bases. The CDR3 is 16 residues long. Trimming took 6 bases from V and 4 from J, leaving 21 bases between them. Germline loops: CDR1 MDHEN, CDR2 SYDVKM. As DNA, the CDR3 is TGTGCCAGCAGGAGGACTCCTTCAAGGGGGAGCACTGAAGCTTTCTTT. As protein: CASRRTPSRGSTEAFF.

The gene calls are TRBV6-5 and TRBJ2-7; 9 bases map to TRBD1. CDR1 and CDR2 (germline): MNHEY, SVGAGI. This CDR3 spans 16 amino acids. Losses at the gene ends were 4 bases for V and 2 bases for J; bases not matched to a gene: 9. The CDR3: CASSSPLGQGTYEQYF. CDR3 in DNA: TGTGCCAGCAGTTCTCCCCTGGGACAGGGAACCTACGAGCAGTACTTC.

The chain has TRBV28 and TRBJ1-4, with 7 bases aligning to TRBD1. Unmatched junction bases numbered 6, after V lost 5 bases and J lost 3 bases. This CDR3 contains 15 residues. Germline V lookup: CDR1 MDHEN, CDR2 SYDVKM. As DNA, the CDR3 is TGTGCCAGCAGTCGAGGGACAGCCCCTAATGAAAAACTGTTTTTT. Its translation: CASSRGTAPNEKLFF.

This clone was detected once. This rearrangement joins TRBV24-1 to TRBJ2-2; D might be TRBD2 (6 bases). The CDR3 totals 15 residues. Trimming cost V 5 bases and J 1 base, with 10 bases left between them. In germline, CDR1 is KGHDR, CDR2 SFDVKD. As DNA, the CDR3 is TGTGCCACCAGTGGGCGGGATTTGAACACCGGGGAGCTGTTTTTT. Its protein is CATSGRDLNTGELFF.

As DNA, the CDR3 is TGTGCCAGCAGCTTGGCCCTCAGGGCAGGCACTGAAGCTTTCTTT. Encoded protein: CASSLALRAGTEAFF. The V and J genes are TRBV5-6 and TRBJ1-1, with D tentatively TRBD1 (5 bases). This CDR3 contains 15 residues. The germline gives CDR1 SGHDT, CDR2 YYEEEE. V was pared by 0 bases and J by 4 bases, with 13 bases between. The full variable domain, completed using reference TRBV5-6 and TRBJ1-1, is DAGVTQSPTHLIKTRGQQVTLRCSPKSGHDTVSWYQQALGQGPQFIFQYYEEEERQRGNFPDRFSGHQFPNYSSELNVNALLLGDSALYLCASSLALRAGTEAFFGQGTRLTVV.

The J gene is TRBJ1-3, the V gene TRBV18; D is ambiguous. The V gene lost 8 bases and the J gene lost 2 bases, with 10 bases spanning the gap. CDR1 is KGHSH and CDR2 is LQKENI in the germline V gene. CDR3 length: 13 residues. CDR3 loop: CASTRRAGNTIYF. The CDR3, as DNA: TGTGCCAGCACGAGACGGGCTGGAAACACCATATATTTT. Supplemented by reference TRBV18 and TRBJ1-3, the full variable domain reads NAGVMQNPRHLVRRRGQEARLRCSPMKGHSHVYWYRQLPEEGLKFMVYLQKENIIDESGMPKERFSAEFPKEGPSILRIQQVVRGDSAAYFCASTRRAGNTIYFGEGSWLTVV.

The rearrangement joins TRBV28 to TRBJ1-5, with 9 positions matching TRBD1. Losses at the gene ends were 3 bases for V and 7 bases for J; bases not matched to a gene: 16. The CDR3 runs 18 residues. Per the germline V gene, CDR1 is MDHEN and CDR2 is SYDVKM. CDR3 loop: CASSFYVGQGKSNQPQHF. DNA for the CDR3: TGTGCCAGCAGTTTTTATGTGGGACAGGGAAAGTCGAACCAGCCCCAGCATTTT. Combining the CDR3 with reference TRBV28 and TRBJ1-5 gives the whole variable domain DVKVTQSSRYLVKRTGEKVFLECVQDMDHENMFWYRQDPGLGLRLIYFSYDVKMKEKGDIPEGYSVSREKKERFSLILESASTNQTSMYLCASSFYVGQGKSNQPQHFGDGTRLSIL.

This chain connects TRBV2 to TRBJ2-5; D might be TRBD1 (5 bases). CDR1 and CDR2 (germline): SNHLY, FYNNEI. Between the trimmed V and J ends, which lost 5 bases and 5 bases, there was a span of 12 bases. This CDR3 region has 13 residues. The CDR3 spells CASSRGLGETQYF. As DNA, the CDR3 is TGTGCCAGCAGTAGGGGTTTGGGGGAGACCCAGTACTTC. Looking up the rest from reference TRBV2 and TRBJ2-5 gives the full variable domain: EPEVTQTPSHQVTQMGQEVILRCVPISNHLYFYWYRQILGQKVEFLVSFYNNEISEKSEIFDDQFSVERPDGSNFTLKIRSTKLEDSAMYFCASSRGLGETQYFGPGTRLLVL.

The chain links TRBV19 to TRBJ2-1; TRBD1 matches at 8 bases. Unmatched junction bases numbered 5, after V lost 4 bases and J lost 3 bases. Germline V gives CDR1 LNHDA, CDR2 SQIVND (reference sequence). CDR3 length equals 15 residues. In DNA, the CDR3 is TGTGCCAGTAGTACGGGACAGGTCTACTACAATGAGCAGTTCTTC. Translating gives CASSTGQVYYNEQFF.

The chain recombines TRBV27 with TRBJ1-2; 9 nucleotides match TRBD1. J was trimmed by 8 bases and V by 5 bases; bases with no gene match: 6. This CDR3 is built from 13 residues. CDR1 and CDR2 (germline): MNHEY, SMNVEV (reference sequence). As DNA, the CDR3 is TGTGCCAGCAGTCCAGGACAGGGGCGGGGCTACACCTTC. Amino acids: CASSPGQGRGYTF.

The chain combines TRBV27 with TRBJ2-7, with D possibly matching TRBD2 (6 bases). The V and J ends lost 2 bases and 7 bases respectively, with 18 bases between them. The CDR3 has 15 residues. In germline, CDR1 is MNHEY, CDR2 SMNVEV (reference sequence). The CDR3 DNA sequence: TGTGCCAGCAGTTTAGGGGGGAGAGGTATGCGGGAGCAGTACTTC. Amino acid sequence: CASSLGGRGMREQYF.

V is TRBV30 and J is TRBJ1-1; D possibly corresponds to TRBD1 (5 bases). Trimming shortened V by 7 bases and J by 3 bases, and 18 bases separated the two germline ends. The CDR3 runs to 14 residues. Per the germline V gene, CDR1 is GTSNPN and CDR2 is SVGIG (reference sequence). The chain's CDR3 is CASLSRGSDTEAFF. The DNA of the CDR3 is TGTGCCTCTCTTTCGCGGGGGAGCGACACTGAAGCTTTCTTT.

J is TRBJ2-1 and V is TRBV11-3, with 9 bases matching TRBD2. The CDR3 extends over 16 amino acids. Germline values: CDR1 SGHNT, CDR2 YENEEA. Germline trimming cut 2 bases from V and 4 bases from J; bases unmatched to any gene: 6. The CDR3 region has the DNA TGTGCCAGCAGCTTAATAGCGGGGGCGGGATACAATGAGCAGTTCTTC. Protein sequence: CASSLIAGAGYNEQFF.

This clone has just one count. The chain combines TRBV7-3 with TRBJ1-2; weak D call: TRBD1 (5 bases). Trimming pared 5 bases from V and 4 bases from J, leaving 14 bases between. From germline, CDR1 is SGHTA and CDR2 FQGTGA. This CDR3 is 14 amino acids long. The CDR3, as DNA: TGTGCCAGCAGCATCAATACAGACAGCTATGGCTACACCTTC. Amino acid sequence: CASSINTDSYGYTF.

J is TRBJ2-4 and V is TRBV2; 9 bases fit TRBD2. V lost 6 bases to trimming and J lost 1 base; unmatched junction nucleotides: 7. The CDR3 contains 16 residues. Germline CDR1 SNHLY, CDR2 FYNNEI. The CDR3 coding sequence is TGTGCCAGCAGGCGGGGGACTAGCAGGGCCAAAAACATTCAGTACTTC. Amino acid sequence: CASRRGTSRAKNIQYF.

V usage is TRBV19 and J usage is TRBJ2-7; D gene ambiguous. Germline CDR1 and CDR2: LNHDA and SQIVND (reference sequence). V lost 6 bases to trimming and J lost 3 bases, with 9 bases between them. There are 12 residues in the CDR3. This CDR3 is CASSSRNYEQYF. CDR3 in DNA: TGTGCCAGTAGCTCCAGGAACTACGAGCAGTACTTC.

This clone showed up just once. The V call is TRBV2, the J call TRBJ1-5; TRBD1 is a possible D gene (6 bases). V was shortened by 5 bases and J by 2 bases, with 13 bases between the two germline ends. CDR1 is SNHLY and CDR2 is FYNNEI in the germline V gene. The CDR3 contains 15 residues. The CDR3 nucleotides are TGTGCCAGCAGTTACCAGGGGATGGGCAATCAGCCCCAGCATTTT. As protein: CASSYQGMGNQPQHF.

The genes are TRBV28 and TRBJ1-1; maybe TRBD1 (5 bases). This CDR3 region has 13 residues. Trimming removed 8 bases at V and 5 bases at J, with 15 bases between. Germline loops: CDR1 MDHEN, CDR2 SYDVKM. The CDR3: CASPSPGGTEAFF. The CDR3 region has the DNA TGTGCCAGCCCCAGTCCGGGGGGAACTGAAGCTTTCTTT.